This TCR beta chain was identified during a study of blood T cell repertoires in COVID-19. Study in general: COVID-19 samples collected from the United States, Italy and Spain covered acute and convalescent phases. In each case, the material was cDNA or gDNA derived from T cells, B-cell-depleted T cells, or PBMCs.

This CDR3 contains 13 residues. Trimming shortened V by 5 bases and J by 4 bases, and 12 bases separated the two germline ends. CDR1 and CDR2 from the germline V gene are MNHNY and SVGAGI (reference sequence). As processed by the authors: For nucleated cells, counts were estimated from reference gene primer amplification. Generated by immunoSEQ multiplex PCR, the TCRdb table keeps only in-frame clones and is missing some. V, J and clone size are those of that table, while D and trimming were read from the DNA. Of some 15,000 clones listed, approximately 88% were seen once; the top ten hold approximately 12%.

The receptor's source is a human donor in a cohort sampled during active COVID-19. Sequencing was performed on peripheral blood. The chain is built from TRBV6-6 and TRBJ2-7; D not certain. The CDR3 loop is CASSPRPIYEQYF. In DNA form, the CDR3 reads TGTGCCAGCAGTCCTAGACCGATTTACGAGCAGTACTTC.